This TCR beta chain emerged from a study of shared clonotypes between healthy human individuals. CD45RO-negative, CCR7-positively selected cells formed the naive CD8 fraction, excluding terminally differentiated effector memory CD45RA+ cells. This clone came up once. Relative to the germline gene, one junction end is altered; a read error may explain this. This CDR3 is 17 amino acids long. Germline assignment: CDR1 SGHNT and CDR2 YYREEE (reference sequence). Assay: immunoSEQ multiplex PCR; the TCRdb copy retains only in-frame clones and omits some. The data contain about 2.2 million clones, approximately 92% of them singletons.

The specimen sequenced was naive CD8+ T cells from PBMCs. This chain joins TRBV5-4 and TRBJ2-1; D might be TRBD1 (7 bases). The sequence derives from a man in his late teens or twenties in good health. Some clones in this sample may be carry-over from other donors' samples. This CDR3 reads CASSLAGGGPSSNEQFF. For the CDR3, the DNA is TGTGCCAGCAGCTTGGCAGGGGGAGGCCCCTCCTCCAATGAGCAGTTCTTC. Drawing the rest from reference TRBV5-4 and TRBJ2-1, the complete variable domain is ETGVTQSPTHLIKTRGQQVTLRCSSQSGHNTVSWYQQALGQGPQFIFQYYREEENGRGNFPPRFSGLQFPNYSSELNVNALELDDSALYLCASSLAGGGPSSNEQFFGPGTRLTVL.